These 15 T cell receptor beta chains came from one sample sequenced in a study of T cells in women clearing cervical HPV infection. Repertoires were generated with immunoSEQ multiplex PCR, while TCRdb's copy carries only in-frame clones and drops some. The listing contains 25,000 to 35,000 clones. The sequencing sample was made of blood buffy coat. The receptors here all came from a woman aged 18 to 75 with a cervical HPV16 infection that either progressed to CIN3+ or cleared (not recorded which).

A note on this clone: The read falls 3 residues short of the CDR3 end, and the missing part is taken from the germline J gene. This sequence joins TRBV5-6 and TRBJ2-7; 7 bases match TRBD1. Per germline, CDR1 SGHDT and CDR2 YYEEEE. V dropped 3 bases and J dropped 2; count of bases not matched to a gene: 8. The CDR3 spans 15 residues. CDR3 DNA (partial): TGTGCCAGCAGCTCCGGACAGGTTCAGCCCTACGAG. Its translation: CASSSGQVQPYE. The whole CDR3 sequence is CASSSGQVQPYEQYF.

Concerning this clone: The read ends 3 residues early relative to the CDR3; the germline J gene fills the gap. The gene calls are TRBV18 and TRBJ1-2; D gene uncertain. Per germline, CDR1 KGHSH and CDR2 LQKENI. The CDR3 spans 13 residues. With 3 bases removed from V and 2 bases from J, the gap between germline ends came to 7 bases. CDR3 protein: CASSPPENYGYTF. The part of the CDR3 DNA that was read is TGTGCCAGCTCACCCCCAGAAAACTATGGC.

CDR3 in amino acids: CASSLGQATNYGYTF. The covered CDR3 bases are TGTGCCAGCAGCTTGGGACAGGCTACTAACTATGGC. V and J are TRBV7-9 and TRBJ1-2, with TRBD1 identical over 8 bases. Read data end 3 residues before the CDR3 end; the end is taken from the germline J gene. V lost 3 bases and J lost 0; bases outside the gene matches: 3. This CDR3 comprises 15 residues. In germline, CDR1 is SEHNR, CDR2 FQNEAQ (reference sequence).

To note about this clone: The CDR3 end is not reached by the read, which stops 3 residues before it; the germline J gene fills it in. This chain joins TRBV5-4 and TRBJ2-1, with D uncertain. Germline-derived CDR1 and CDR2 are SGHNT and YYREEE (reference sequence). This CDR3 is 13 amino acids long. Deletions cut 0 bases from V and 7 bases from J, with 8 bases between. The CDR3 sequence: CASSLVVGNEQFF. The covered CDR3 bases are TGTGCCAGCAGCTTGGTAGTCGGTAATGAG.

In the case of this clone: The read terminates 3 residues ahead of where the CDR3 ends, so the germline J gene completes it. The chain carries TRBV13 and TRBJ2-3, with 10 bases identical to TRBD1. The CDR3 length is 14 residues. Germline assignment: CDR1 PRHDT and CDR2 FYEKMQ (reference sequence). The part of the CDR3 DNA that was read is TGTGCCAGCAGGAGTGGGACAGGGGAAGAGCCG. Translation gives CASRSGTGEEP. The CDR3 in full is CASRSGTGEEPQYF.

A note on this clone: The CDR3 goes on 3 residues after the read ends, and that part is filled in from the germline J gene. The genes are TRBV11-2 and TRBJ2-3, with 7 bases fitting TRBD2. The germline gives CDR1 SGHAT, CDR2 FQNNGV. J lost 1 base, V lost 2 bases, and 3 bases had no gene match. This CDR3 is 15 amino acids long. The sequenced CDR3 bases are TGTGCCAGCAGCTTAAGGGAGGGGCGCACAGATACG. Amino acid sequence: CASSLREGRTDT. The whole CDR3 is CASSLREGRTDTQYF.

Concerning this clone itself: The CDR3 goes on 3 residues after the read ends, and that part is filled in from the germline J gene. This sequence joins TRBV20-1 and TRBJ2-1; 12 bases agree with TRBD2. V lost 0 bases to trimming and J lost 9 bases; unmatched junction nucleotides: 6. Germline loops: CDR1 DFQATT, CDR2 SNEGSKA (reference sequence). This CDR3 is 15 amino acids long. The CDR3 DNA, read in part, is TGCAGTGCTAGAGATCGGGCGGGACTAGCGGGTGAG. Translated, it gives CSARDRAGLAGE. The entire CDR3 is CSARDRAGLAGEQFF.

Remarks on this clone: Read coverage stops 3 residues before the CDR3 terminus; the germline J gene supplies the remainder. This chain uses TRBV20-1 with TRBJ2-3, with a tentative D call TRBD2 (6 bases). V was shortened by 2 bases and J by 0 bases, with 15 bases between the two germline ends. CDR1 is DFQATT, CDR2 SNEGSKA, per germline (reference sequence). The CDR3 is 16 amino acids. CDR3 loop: CSARPLAEASTDTQYF. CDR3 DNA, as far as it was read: TGCAGTGCTAGACCCTTAGCGGAGGCTAGCACAGATACG.

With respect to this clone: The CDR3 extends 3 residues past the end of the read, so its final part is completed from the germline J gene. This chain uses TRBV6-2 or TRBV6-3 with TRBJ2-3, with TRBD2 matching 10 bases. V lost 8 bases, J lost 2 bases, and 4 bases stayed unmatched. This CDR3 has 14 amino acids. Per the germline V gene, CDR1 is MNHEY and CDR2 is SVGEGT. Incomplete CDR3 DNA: TGTGCCAGCCAAGCGGGAGGGTACACAGATACG. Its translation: CASQAGGYTDT. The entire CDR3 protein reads CASQAGGYTDTQYF.

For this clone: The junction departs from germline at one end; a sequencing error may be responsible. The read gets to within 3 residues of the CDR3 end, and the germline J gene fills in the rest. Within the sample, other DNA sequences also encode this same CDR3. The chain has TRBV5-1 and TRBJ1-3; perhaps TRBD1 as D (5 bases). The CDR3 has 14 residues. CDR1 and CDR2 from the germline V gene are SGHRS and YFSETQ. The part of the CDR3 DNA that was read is TGCGCCAGCAGCTTGTCAGGGACTGGAAACACA. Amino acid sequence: CASSLSGTGNT. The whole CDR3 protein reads CASSLSGTGNTIYF. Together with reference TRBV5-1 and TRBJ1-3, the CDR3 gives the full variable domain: KAGVTQTPRYLIKTRGQQVTLSCSPISGHRSVSWYQQTPGQGLQFLFEYFSETQRNKGNFPGRFSGRQFSNSRSEMNVSTLELGDSALYLCASSLSGTGNTIYFGEGSWLTVV.

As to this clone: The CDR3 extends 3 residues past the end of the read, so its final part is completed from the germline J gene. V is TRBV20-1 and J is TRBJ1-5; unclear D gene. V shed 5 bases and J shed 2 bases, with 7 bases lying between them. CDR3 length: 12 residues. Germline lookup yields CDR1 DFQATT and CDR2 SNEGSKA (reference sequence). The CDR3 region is CSAAGGNQPQHF. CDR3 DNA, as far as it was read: TGCAGTGCTGCCGGGGGCAATCAGCCC.

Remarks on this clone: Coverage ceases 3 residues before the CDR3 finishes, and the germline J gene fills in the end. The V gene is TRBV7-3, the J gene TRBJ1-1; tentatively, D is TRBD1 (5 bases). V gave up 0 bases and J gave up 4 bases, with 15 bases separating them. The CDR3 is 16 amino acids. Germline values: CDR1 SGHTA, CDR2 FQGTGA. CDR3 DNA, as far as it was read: TGTGCCAGCAGCTTAACTGAGGCCCCGAGGGGCACTGAA. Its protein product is CASSLTEAPRGTE. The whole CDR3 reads CASSLTEAPRGTEAFF.

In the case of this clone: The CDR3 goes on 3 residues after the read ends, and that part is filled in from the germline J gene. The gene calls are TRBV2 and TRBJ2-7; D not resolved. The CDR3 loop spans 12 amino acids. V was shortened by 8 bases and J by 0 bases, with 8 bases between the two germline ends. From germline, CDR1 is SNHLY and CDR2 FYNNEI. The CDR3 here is CASCRSSYEQYF. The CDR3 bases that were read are TGTGCCAGCTGCAGGTCCTCCTACGAG.

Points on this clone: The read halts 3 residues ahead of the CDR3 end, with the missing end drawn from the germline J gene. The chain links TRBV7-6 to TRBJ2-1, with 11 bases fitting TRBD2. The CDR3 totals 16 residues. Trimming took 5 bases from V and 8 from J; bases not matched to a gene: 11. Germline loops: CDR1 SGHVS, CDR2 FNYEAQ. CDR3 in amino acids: CASSPPLAGVWDEQFF. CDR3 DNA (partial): TGTGCCAGCAGCCCGCCACTAGCGGGGGTCTGGGATGAG. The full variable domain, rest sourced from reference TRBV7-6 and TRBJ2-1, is GAGVSQSPRYKVTKRGQDVALRCDPISGHVSLYWYRQALGQGPEFLTYFNYEAQQDKSGLPNDRFSAERPEGSISTLTIQRTEQRDSAMYRCASSPPLAGVWDEQFFGPGTRLTVL.

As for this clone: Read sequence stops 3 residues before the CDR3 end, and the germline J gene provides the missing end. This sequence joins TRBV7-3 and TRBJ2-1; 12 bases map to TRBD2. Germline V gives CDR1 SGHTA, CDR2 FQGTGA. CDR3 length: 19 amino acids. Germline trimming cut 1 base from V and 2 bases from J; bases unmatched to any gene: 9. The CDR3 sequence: CASSLNRLAGDITYNEQFF. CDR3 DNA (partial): TGTGCCAGCAGCTTAAATAGACTAGCGGGAGACATCACCTACAATGAG.